This paragraph covers one T cell receptor (beta chain) sequence. TCRdb keeps only in-frame clones here, not all; method: immunoSEQ multiplex PCR. The sample records 120,000 or so clones, approximately 90% being singletons. CDR3 length equals 14 residues. Per the germline V gene, CDR1 is SGHTA and CDR2 is FQGNSA. V was shortened by 2 bases and J by 3 bases, with 7 bases between the two germline ends. The record originates from a study of PD-1 blockade in mismatch repair-deficient tumors. All patients were mismatch repair deficient, assessed by either PCR or immunohistochemistry. TCR sequencing covered three patients who responded to pembrolizumab.

The origin of this receptor is an adult with mismatch repair-deficient cancer. The rearrangement links TRBV7-2 to TRBJ2-2, with unresolved D. The starting material was peripheral blood, obtained 44 weeks after starting pembrolizumab. The CDR3 nucleotides read TGTGCCAGCAGCTTACAGGCCGACACCGGGGAGCTGTTTTTT. Protein sequence: CASSLQADTGELFF.